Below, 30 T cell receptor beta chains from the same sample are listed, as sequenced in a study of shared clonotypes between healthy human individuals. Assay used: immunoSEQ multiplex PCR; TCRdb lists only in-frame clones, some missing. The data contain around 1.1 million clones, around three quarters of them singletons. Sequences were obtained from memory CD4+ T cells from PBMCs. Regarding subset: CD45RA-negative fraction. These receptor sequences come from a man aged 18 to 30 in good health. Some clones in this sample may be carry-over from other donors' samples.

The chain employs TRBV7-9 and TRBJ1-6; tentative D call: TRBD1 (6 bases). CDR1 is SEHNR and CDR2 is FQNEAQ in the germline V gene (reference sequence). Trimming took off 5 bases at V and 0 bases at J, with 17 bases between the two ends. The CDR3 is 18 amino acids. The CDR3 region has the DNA TGTGCCAGCAGCGGTGGCAGGGGCCAGAGCTCCTATAATTCACCCCTCCACTTT. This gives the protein CASSGGRGQSSYNSPLHF.

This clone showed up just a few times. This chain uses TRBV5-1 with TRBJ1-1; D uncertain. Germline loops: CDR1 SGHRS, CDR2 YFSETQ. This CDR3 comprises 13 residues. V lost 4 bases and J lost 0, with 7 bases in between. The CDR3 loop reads CASSRTMNTEAFF. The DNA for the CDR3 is TGCGCCAGCAGCAGAACCATGAACACTGAAGCTTTCTTT.

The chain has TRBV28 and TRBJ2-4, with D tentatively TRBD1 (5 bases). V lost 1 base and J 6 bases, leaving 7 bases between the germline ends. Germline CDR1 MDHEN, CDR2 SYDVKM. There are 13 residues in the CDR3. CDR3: CASSLFQGNIQYF. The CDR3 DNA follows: TGTGCCAGCAGTTTATTCCAGGGAAACATTCAGTACTTC.

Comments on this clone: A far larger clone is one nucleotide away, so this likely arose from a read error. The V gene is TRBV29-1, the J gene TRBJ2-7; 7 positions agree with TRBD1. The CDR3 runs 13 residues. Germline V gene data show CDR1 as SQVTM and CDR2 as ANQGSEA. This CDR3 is CSVKGQYSYGQYF. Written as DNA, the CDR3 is TGCAGCGTTAAGGGACAGTACTCCTACGGGCAGTACTTC.

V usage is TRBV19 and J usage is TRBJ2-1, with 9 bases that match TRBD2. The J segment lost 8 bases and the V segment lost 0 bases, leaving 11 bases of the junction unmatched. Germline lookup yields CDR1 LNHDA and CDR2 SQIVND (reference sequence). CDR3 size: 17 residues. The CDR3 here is CASSIDLAGGRRDEQFF. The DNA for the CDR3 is TGTGCCAGTAGTATAGACCTGGCGGGAGGGCGTAGGGATGAGCAGTTCTTC.

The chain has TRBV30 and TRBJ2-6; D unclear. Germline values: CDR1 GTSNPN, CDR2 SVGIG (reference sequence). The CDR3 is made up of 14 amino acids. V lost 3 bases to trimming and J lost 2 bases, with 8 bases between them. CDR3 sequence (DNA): TGTGCCTGGAGCGAAACAACTGGGGCCAACGTCCTGACTTTC. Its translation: CAWSETTGANVLTF.

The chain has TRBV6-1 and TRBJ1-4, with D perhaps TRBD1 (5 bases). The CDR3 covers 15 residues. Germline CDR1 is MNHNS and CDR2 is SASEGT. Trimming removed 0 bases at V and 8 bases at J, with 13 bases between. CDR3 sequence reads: CASSEANRDGEKLFF. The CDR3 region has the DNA TGTGCCAGCAGTGAAGCCAACCGGGACGGCGAAAAACTGTTTTTT.

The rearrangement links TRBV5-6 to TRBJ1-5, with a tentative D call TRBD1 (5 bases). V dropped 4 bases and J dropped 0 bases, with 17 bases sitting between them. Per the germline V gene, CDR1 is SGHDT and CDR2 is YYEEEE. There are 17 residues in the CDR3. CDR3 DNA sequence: TGTGCCAGCAGCACCATACAGGAAACTCTTAGCAATCAGCCCCAGCATTTT. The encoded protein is CASSTIQETLSNQPQHF. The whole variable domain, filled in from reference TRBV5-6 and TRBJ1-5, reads DAGVTQSPTHLIKTRGQQVTLRCSPKSGHDTVSWYQQALGQGPQFIFQYYEEEERQRGNFPDRFSGHQFPNYSSELNVNALLLGDSALYLCASSTIQETLSNQPQHFGDGTRLSIL.

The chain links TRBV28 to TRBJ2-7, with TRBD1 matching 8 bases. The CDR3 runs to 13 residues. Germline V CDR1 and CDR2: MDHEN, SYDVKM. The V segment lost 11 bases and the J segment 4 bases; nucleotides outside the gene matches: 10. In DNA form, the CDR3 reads TGTGCCGGGGGAGGACAGGGACAGTACGAGCAGTACTTC. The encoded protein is CAGGGQGQYEQYF. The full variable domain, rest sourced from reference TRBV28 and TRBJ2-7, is DVKVTQSSRYLVKRTGEKVFLECVQDMDHENMFWYRQDPGLGLRLIYFSYDVKMKEKGDIPEGYSVSREKKERFSLILESASTNQTSMYLCAGGGQGQYEQYFGPGTRLTVT.

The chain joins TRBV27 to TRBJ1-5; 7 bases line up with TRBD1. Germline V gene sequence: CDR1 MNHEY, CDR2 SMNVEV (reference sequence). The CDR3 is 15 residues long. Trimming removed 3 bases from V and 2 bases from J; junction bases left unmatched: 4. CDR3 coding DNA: TGTGCCAGCAGTTTCAGGGGGTTGCGCAATCAGCCCCAGCATTTT. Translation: CASSFRGLRNQPQHF.

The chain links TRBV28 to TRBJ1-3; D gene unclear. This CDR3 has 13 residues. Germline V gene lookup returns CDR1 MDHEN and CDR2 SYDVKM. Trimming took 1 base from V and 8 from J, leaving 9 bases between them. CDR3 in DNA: TGTGCCAGCAGTTTATCGGGGATGGACACCATATATTTT. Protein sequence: CASSLSGMDTIYF.

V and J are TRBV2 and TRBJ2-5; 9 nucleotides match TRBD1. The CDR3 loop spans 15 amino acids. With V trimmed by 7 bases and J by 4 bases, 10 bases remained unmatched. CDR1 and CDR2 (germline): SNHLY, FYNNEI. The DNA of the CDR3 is TGTGCCAGCAAGAACCGGGACAGGGTTGGAGAGACCCAGTACTTC. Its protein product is CASKNRDRVGETQYF.

The chain's CDR3 is CASSQIQGGENIQYF. Here the CDR3 DNA reads TGCGCCAGCAGCCAAATACAGGGTGGGGAAAACATTCAGTACTTC. V usage is TRBV4-1 and J usage is TRBJ2-4; tentative D call: TRBD1 (6 bases). The germline V gene encodes CDR1 MGHRA and CDR2 YSYEKL. V shed 2 bases and J shed 5 bases, with 13 bases lying between them. The CDR3 spans 15 residues.

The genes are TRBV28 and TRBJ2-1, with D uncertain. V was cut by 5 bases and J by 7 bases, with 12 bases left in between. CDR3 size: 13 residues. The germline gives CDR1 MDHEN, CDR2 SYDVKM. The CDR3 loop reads CASSRNTPNEQFF. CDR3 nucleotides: TGTGCCAGCAGTCGAAACACCCCTAATGAGCAGTTCTTC.

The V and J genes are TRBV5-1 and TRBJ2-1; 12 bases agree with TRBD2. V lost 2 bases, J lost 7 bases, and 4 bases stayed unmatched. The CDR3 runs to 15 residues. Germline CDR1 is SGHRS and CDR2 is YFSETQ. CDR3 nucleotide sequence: TGCGCCAGCAGCTTTACTAGCGGGAGGACGAATGAGCAGTTCTTC. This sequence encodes CASSFTSGRTNEQFF.

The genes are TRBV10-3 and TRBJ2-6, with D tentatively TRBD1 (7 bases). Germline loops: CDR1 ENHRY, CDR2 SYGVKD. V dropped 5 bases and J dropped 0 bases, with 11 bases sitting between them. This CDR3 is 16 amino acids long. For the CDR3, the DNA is TGTGCCATCAGTCAGGGGGGTAGCTCTGGGGCCAACGTCCTGACTTTC. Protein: CAISQGGSSGANVLTF.

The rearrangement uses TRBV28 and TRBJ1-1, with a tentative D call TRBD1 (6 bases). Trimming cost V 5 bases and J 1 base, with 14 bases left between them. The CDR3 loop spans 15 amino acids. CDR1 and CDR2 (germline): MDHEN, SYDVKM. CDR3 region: CASSPPGRGNTEAFF. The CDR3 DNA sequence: TGTGCCAGCAGTCCCCCGGGCAGGGGGAACACTGAAGCTTTCTTT.

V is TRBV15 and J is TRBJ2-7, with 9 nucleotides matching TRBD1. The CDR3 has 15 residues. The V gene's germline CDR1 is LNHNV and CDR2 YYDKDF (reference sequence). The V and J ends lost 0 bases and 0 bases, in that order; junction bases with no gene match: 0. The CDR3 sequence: CATSRETGGSYEQYF. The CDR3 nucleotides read TGTGCCACCAGCAGAGAGACAGGGGGCTCCTACGAGCAGTACTTC.

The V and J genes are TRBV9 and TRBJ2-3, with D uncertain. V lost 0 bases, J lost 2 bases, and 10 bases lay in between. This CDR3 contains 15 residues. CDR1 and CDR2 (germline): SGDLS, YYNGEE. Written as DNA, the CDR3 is TGTGCCAGCAGCGTAGCCCCACCCGCCACAGATACGCAGTATTTT. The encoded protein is CASSVAPPATDTQYF.

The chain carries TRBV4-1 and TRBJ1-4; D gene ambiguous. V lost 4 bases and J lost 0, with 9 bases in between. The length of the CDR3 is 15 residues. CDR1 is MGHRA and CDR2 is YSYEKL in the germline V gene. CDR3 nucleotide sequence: TGCGCCAGCAGCCTGACGGCCGCAACTAATGAAAAACTGTTTTTT. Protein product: CASSLTAATNEKLFF.

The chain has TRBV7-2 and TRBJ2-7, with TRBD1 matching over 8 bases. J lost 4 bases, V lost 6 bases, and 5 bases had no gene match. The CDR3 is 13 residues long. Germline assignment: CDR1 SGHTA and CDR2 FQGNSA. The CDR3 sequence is CASRGTGAYEQYF. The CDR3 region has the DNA TGTGCCAGCAGAGGGACAGGAGCTTACGAGCAGTACTTC.

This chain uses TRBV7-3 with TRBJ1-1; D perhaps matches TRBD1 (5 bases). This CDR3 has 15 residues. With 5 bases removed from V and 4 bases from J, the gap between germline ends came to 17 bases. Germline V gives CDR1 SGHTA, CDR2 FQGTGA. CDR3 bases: TGTGCCAGCAGCCCGAGTGGGGTCGGGGGCACTGAAGCTTTCTTT. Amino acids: CASSPSGVGGTEAFF. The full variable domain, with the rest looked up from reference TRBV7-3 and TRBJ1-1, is GAGVSQTPSNKVTEKGKYVELRCDPISGHTALYWYRQSLGQGPEFLIYFQGTGAADDSGLPNDRFFAVRPEGSVSTLKIQRTERGDSAVYLCASSPSGVGGTEAFFGQGTRLTVV.

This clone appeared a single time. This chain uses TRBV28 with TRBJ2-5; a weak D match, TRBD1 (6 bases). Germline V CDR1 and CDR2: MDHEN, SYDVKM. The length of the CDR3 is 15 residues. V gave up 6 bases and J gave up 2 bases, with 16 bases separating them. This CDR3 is CASSPPNRAQETQYF. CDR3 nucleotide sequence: TGTGCCAGCAGCCCCCCAAACAGGGCTCAAGAGACCCAGTACTTC.

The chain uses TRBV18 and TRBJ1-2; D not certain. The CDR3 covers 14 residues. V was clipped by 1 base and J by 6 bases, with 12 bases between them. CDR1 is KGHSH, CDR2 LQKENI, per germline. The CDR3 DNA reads TGTGCCAGCTCACCACGAGCCAGACCCGATGGCTACACCTTC. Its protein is CASSPRARPDGYTF.

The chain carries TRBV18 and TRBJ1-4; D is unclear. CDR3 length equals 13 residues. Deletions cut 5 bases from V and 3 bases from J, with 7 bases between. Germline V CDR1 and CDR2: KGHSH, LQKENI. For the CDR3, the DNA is TGTGCCAGCTCAGTCCAGTCTAATGAAAAACTGTTTTTT. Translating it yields CASSVQSNEKLFF.

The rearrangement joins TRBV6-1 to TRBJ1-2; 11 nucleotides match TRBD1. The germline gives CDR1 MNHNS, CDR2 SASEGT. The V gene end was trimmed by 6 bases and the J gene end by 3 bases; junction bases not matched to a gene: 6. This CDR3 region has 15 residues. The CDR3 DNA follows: TGTGCCAGCAGGAGCCGGGACAGGGGGGACTATGGCTACACCTTC. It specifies CASRSRDRGDYGYTF.

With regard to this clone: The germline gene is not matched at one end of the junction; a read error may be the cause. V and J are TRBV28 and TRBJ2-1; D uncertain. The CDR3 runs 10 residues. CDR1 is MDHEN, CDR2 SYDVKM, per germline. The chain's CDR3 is CASRGNEQFF. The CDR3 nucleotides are TGCGCTTCACGAGGAAATGAGCAGTTCTTC.

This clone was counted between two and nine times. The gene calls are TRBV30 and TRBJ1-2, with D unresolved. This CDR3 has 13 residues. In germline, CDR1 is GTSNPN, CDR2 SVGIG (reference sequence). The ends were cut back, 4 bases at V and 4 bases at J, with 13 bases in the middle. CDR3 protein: CAWTAGGSYGYTF. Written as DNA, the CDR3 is TGTGCCTGGACCGCGGGAGGCTCCTATGGCTACACCTTC.

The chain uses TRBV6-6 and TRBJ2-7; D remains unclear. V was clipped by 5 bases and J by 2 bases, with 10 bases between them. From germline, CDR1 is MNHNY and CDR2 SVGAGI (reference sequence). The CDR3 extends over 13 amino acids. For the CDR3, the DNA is TGTGCCAGCAGTCCAACCTCTCCCTACGAGCAGTACTTC. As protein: CASSPTSPYEQYF.

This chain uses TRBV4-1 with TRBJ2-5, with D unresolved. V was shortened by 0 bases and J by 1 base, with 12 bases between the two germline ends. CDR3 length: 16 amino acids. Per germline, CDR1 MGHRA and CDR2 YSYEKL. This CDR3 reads CASSQDGPGRQETQYF. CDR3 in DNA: TGCGCCAGCAGCCAAGATGGCCCAGGACGCCAAGAGACCCAGTACTTC.